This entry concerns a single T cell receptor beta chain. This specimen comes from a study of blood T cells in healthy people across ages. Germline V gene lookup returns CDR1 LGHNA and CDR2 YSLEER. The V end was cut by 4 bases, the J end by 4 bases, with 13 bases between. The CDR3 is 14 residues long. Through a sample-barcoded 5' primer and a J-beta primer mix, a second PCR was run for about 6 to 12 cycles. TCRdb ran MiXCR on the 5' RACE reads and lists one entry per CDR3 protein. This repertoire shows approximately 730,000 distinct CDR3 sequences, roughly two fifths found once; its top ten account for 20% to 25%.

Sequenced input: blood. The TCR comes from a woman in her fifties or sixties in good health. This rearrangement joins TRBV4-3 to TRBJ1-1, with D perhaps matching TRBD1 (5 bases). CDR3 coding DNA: TGCGCCAGCAGCCGTGGCAGGGATGGCACTGAAGCTTTCTTT. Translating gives CASSRGRDGTEAFF.